This record covers a single T cell receptor (beta chain). The antigen remains unidentified. One end of the junction does not line up with germline, which may come from a read error. This entry comes from a study of cytomegalovirus exposure and HLA in healthy donors. General observations from the study: Indistinguishable V segments, including TRBV6-2 and TRBV6-3, were excluded. When presence/absence was analysed, sequencing depth was taken to be roughly uniform across donors. Apart from CMV serostatus, no immune exposure information was available. Rare sequences made up most TCRs, while some public TCRs were found in many donors.

PCR employed 60 Vbeta and 13 Jbeta primers. Clones were read by immunoSEQ multiplex PCR, and TCRdb kept only the in-frame ones, dropping some. The table has about 150,000 clones, roughly 84% seen once; the top ten hold less than 2%. This CDR3 spans 16 amino acids. The germline V gene has CDR1 SGDLS and CDR2 YYNGEE. Sequencing was carried out using PBMCs. This chain connects TRBV9 to TRBJ1-2; 12 nucleotides match TRBD1. The receptor comes from a man younger than 35 in good health and CMV-seronegative. CDR3 sequence: CASSATGTGGGYGHTF. The CDR3 bases are TGTGCCAGCAGCGCAACAGGGACAGGGGGCGGGTATGGCCACACCTTC.